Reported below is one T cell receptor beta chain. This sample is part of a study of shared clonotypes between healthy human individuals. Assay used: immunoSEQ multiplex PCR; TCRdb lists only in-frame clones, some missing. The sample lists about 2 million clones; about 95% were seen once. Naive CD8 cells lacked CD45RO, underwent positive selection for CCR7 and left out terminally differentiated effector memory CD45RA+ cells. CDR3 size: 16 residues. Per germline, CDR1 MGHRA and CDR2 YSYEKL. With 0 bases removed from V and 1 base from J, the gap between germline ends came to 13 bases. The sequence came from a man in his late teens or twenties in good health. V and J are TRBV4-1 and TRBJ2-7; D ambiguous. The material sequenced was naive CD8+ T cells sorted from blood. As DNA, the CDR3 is TGCGCCAGCAGCCAAGATTTTGACCGACGATCCTACGAGCAGTACTTC. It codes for CASSQDFDRRSYEQYF.